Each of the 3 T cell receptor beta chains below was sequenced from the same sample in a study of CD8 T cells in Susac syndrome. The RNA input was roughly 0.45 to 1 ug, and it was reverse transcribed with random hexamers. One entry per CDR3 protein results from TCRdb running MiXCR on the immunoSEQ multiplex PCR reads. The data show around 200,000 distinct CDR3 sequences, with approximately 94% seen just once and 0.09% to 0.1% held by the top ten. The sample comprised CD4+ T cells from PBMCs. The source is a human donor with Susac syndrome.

The CDR3 DNA reads TGTGCCAGCAGCTCCAGGGGGCGGAAGACTGCCTATGGCTACACCTTC. Its protein is CASSSRGRKTAYGYTF. V and J are TRBV11-2 and TRBJ1-2; 8 bases are a match to TRBD1. The V gene's germline CDR1 is SGHAT and CDR2 FQNNGV. Germline trimming cut 4 bases from V and 4 bases from J; bases unmatched to any gene: 11. The CDR3 totals 16 residues.

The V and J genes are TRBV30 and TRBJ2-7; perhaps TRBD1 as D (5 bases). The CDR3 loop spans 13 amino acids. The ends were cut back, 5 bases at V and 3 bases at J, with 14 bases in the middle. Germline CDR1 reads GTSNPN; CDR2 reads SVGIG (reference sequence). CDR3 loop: CAWGYRPRYEQYF. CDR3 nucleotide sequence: TGTGCCTGGGGGTACAGGCCCCGCTACGAGCAGTACTTC.

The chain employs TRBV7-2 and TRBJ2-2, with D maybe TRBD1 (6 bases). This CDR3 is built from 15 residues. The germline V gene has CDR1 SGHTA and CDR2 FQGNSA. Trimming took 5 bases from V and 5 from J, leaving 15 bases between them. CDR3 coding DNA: TGTGCCAGCAGCCAATCAACAGGGAGTACCGGGGAGCTGTTTTTT. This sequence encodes CASSQSTGSTGELFF.